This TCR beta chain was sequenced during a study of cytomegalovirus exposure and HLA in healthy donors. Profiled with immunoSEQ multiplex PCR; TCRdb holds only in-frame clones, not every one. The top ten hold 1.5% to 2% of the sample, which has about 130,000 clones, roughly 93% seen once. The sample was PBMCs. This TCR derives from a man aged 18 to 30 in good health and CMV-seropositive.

DNA for the CDR3: TGTGCCAGTAGTCGCGGACAGGGTGGCTATGGCTACACCTTC. It specifies CASSRGQGGYGYTF. The gene calls are TRBV19 and TRBJ1-2; 8 bases align to TRBD1. This CDR3 contains 14 residues. Germline V gives CDR1 LNHDA, CDR2 SQIVND (reference sequence). With 5 bases clipped from V and 4 bases from J, the junction kept 6 bases outside the gene matches.